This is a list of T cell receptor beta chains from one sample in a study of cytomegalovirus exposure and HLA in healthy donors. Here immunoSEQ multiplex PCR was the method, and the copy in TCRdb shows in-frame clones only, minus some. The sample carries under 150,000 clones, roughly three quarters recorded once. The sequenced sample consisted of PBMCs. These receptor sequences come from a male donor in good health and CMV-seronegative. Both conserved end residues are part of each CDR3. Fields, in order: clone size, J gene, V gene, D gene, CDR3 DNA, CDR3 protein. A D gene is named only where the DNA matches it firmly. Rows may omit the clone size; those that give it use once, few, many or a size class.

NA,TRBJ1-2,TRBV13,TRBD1,TGTGCCAGCAGCCGCGACAGGGGAGGAGGCAACTATGGCTACACCTTC,CASSRDRGGGNYGYTF
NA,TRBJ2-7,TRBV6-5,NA,TGTGCCAGCAGTTACTCGGCCCATTTCGAGCAGTACTTC,CASSYSAHFEQYF
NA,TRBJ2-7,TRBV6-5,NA,TGTGCCAGCAGCCCGTCCTCGGGACACTACGAGCAGTACTTC,CASSPSSGHYEQYF
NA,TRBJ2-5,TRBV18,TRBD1,TGTGCCAGCTCACCACCGGGACAGAGTTATGAGACCCAGTACTTC,CASSPPGQSYETQYF
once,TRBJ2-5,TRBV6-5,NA,TGTGCCAGCAGTCTAAAGACCCAGTACTTC,CASSLKTQYF
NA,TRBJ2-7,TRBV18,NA,TGTGCCAGCTCACCTGCCGTAACAGTTTACGAGCAGTACTTC,CASSPAVTVYEQYF
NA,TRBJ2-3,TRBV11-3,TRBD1,TGTGCCAGCAGCTATGGACAGGGGAAAGGAGATACGCAGTATTTT,CASSYGQGKGDTQYF
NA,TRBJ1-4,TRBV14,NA,TGTGCCAGCAGCCACCTAGGACAGTTCTCCTTGGGGAAGGAACGGGAAAAACTGTTTTTT,CASSHLGQFSLGKEREKLFF
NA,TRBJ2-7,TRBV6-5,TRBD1,TGTGCCAGCAGTTACCGGACAGGGGGAGGCGAGCAGTACTTC,CASSYRTGGGEQYF
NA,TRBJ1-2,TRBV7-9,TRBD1,TGTGCCAGCAGCCGCCCCCGGGACAGAATTGGCTATGGCTACACCTTC,CASSRPRDRIGYGYTF
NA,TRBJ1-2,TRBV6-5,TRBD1,TGTGCCAGCAGTTACCGGGACAGGGATGTCTATGGCTACACCTTC,CASSYRDRDVYGYTF
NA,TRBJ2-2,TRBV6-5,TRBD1,TGTGCCAGCAGAATGGGGACAGTTCGCACCGGGGAGCTGTTTTTT,CASRMGTVRTGELFF
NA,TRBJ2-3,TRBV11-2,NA,TGTGCCAGCAGCTTACGACTAACCACAGATACGCAGTATTTT,CASSLRLTTDTQYF
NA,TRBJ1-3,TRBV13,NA,TGTGCCAGCAGCTTAGGCACCTCAGCTGGAAACACCATATATTTT,CASSLGTSAGNTIYF
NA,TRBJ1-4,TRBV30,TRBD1,TGTGCCTGGTCTCCGGGACAGCTAAAACTGTTTTTT,CAWSPGQLKLFF
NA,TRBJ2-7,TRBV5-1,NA,TGCGCCAGCAGCTTAGGGGTCTACGAGCAGTACTTC,CASSLGVYEQYF
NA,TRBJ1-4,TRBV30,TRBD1,TGTGCCTGGGACGCTCCAGGGGGCTTCGGTGAAAAACTGTTTTTT,CAWDAPGGFGEKLFF
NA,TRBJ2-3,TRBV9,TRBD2,TGTGCCAGCAGCGTAGGCGGGGGAAACACAGATACGCAGTATTTT,CASSVGGGNTDTQYF
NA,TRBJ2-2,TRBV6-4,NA,TGTGCCAGCAGTGACTCCCCAGCGGGGAACACCGGGGAGCTGTTTTTT,CASSDSPAGNTGELFF
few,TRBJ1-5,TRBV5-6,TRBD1,TGTGCCAGCAGCGTGGGACAGGGTAATCAGCCCCAGCATTTT,CASSVGQGNQPQHF
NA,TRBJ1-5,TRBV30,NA,TGTGCCTGGAGTGTAGGAGGGGCAGGAGACCAGCCCCAGCATTTT,CAWSVGGAGDQPQHF
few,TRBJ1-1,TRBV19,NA,TGTGCCAGTAGTATCCCAGGTAACACTGAAGCTTTCTTT,CASSIPGNTEAFF
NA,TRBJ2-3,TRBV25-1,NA,TGTGCCGGCAGCGGGCGACTAGGGAACACAGATACGCAGTATTTT,CAGSGRLGNTDTQYF
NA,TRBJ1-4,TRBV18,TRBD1,TGTGCCAGCTCACCAGTCACCGGGACAGCTAATGAAAAACTGTTTTTT,CASSPVTGTANEKLFF